One sample yielded the 11 T cell receptor beta chains listed below, sequenced in a study of Graves' ophthalmopathy and Graves' hyperthyroidism. CDR3 regions of TCR beta were amplified from RNA transcripts. Investigators did first-round RT-PCR with HTBI primers, then second-round multiplex PCR. Using its own MiXCR run on the multiplex PCR reads, TCRdb lists one record per CDR3 protein. This table has 500,000 to 600,000 distinct CDR3 sequences, 35% to 45% appearing once. The sequenced sample consisted of peripheral blood or thyroid tissue (not recorded which). These receptors were obtained from an adult man with Graves' hyperthyroidism.

Points on this clonotype: It is likely a read error, because the conserved phenylalanine at the end of the CDR3 is missing. The DNA is omitted, as the CDR3 cannot be located on it reliably, and the CDR3 follows TCRdb's listing. The V and J genes are TRBV10-3 and TRBJ1-1. The CDR3 comprises 9 residues, both ends counted. Per the germline V gene, CDR1 is ENHRY and CDR2 is SYGVKD. The CDR3 region is CAISDLVLG.

The chain uses TRBV6-1 and TRBJ1-5, with D maybe TRBD1 (5 bases). Trimming shortened V by 0 bases and J by 5 bases, and 11 bases separated the two germline ends. Germline V gene sequence: CDR1 MNHNS, CDR2 SASEGT. The CDR3 is 15 amino acids. The CDR3: CASSEAGGIHQPQHF. The CDR3 nucleotides are TGTGCCAGCAGTGAAGCCGGGGGGATCCATCAGCCCCAGCATTTT.

This clonotype was recorded at least ten times. This sequence joins TRBV14 and TRBJ2-7, with D possibly TRBD1 on 6 matching bases. Trimming left V 5 bases short and J 3 bases short, with 20 bases between. Germline values: CDR1 SGHDN, CDR2 FVKESK. The length of the CDR3 is 16 residues. In DNA, the CDR3 is TGTGCCAGCAGCTTAAGACGATCCGGACAGAACTACGAGCAGTACTTC. Translation: CASSLRRSGQNYEQYF.

This chain connects TRBV20-1 to TRBJ2-3; D call uncertain. The CDR3 loop spans 13 amino acids. Germline lookup yields CDR1 DFQATT and CDR2 SNEGSKA (reference sequence). Between the trimmed V and J ends, which lost 1 base and 1 base, there was a span of 6 bases. The CDR3 DNA sequence: TGCAGTGCTAGAGCCGACGGCACAGATACGCAGTATTTT. Translating it yields CSARADGTDTQYF.

J is TRBJ2-7 and V is TRBV7-2; no clear D. The assigned J gene may be wrong: the sequence end matches TRBJ2-4 better. Per the germline V gene, CDR1 is SGHTA and CDR2 is FQGNSA. CDR3 length: 16 amino acids. The CDR3 DNA reads TGTGCCAGCAGCCCTCTGGGCGGAGTAGCCAAAAACATTCAGTACTTC. This sequence encodes CASSPLGGVAKNIQYF.

This clonotype has a count of ten or more. The genes are TRBV20-1 and TRBJ1-1; 11 nucleotides agree with TRBD1. Germline CDR1 and CDR2: DFQATT and SNEGSKA (reference sequence). CDR3 length: 16 amino acids. V was pared by 0 bases and J by 5 bases, with 8 bases of the junction left unmatched. The CDR3 DNA sequence: TGCAGTGCTAGAGAACCGGGACAGGGGGGAGGGACTGAAGCTTTCTTT. Protein sequence: CSAREPGQGGGTEAFF.

The V call is TRBV28, the J call TRBJ1-2; no definite D call. The V gene's germline CDR1 is MDHEN and CDR2 SYDVKM. The CDR3 runs 11 residues. V lost 3 bases to trimming and J lost 4 bases, with 3 bases between them. The CDR3 region has the DNA TGTGCCAGCAGTTTTCCCTATGGCTACACCTTC. It specifies CASSFPYGYTF.

This clonotype was seen at least ten times. The rearrangement joins TRBV5-1 to TRBJ1-1; TRBD1 matches at 9 bases. This CDR3 has 13 amino acids. V lost 4 bases and J lost 8; bases outside the gene matches: 6. Germline V gene data show CDR1 as SGHRS and CDR2 as YFSETQ. The CDR3 sequence is CASSEGQGQEAFF. CDR3 in DNA: TGCGCCAGCAGCGAGGGACAGGGACAGGAAGCTTTCTTT.

In its sample, this clonotype was seen many times. The chain uses TRBV24-1 and TRBJ2-7, with D possibly TRBD2 on 6 matching bases. Trimming left V 6 bases short and J 7 bases short, with 12 bases between. Germline V lookup: CDR1 KGHDR, CDR2 SFDVKD. The CDR3 is 12 residues long. CDR3 in amino acids: CATSQRGGEQYF. The CDR3 coding sequence is TGTGCCACCAGTCAGAGGGGAGGAGAGCAGTACTTC.

Ten or more counts support this clonotype. The chain recombines TRBV19 with TRBJ2-5; D is perhaps TRBD1 (7 bases). This CDR3 has 16 residues. The V gene's germline CDR1 is LNHDA and CDR2 SQIVND (reference sequence). V gave up 5 bases and J gave up 5 bases, with 21 bases separating them. CDR3 protein: CASSLKGQLAPETQYF. The CDR3 DNA is TGTGCCAGTAGTCTCAAGGGACAGCTAGCGCCGGAGACCCAGTACTTC.

This clonotype was detected ten times or more. The chain employs TRBV10-3 and TRBJ2-7; D unresolved. This CDR3 region has 14 residues. The V gene lost 0 bases and the J gene lost 7 bases, with 13 bases spanning the gap. CDR1 is ENHRY, CDR2 SYGVKD, per germline. The CDR3 region has the DNA TGTGCCATCAGTGAGTCGACTCCCAGATGGGAGCAGTACTTC. It translates to CAISESTPRWEQYF.